This TCR beta chain is drawn from a study of T cell responses to AZD1222 COVID-19 vaccine. Generated by immunoSEQ multiplex PCR, the TCRdb table keeps only in-frame clones and is missing some. The table has about 140,000 clones, 80% to 95% seen once. Trimming pared 7 bases from V and 4 bases from J, leaving 13 bases between. The CDR3 has 14 amino acids. The germline CDR1 and CDR2 sequences are LNHDA and SQIVND (reference sequence). The chain carries TRBV19 and TRBJ1-4, with D possibly being TRBD1 (5 bases). This specimen was peripheral blood, taken on day 0 of AZD1222 vaccination. This receptor was identified in an adult in good health. This chain's CDR3 is CASTEGTHNEKLFF. The CDR3 coding sequence is TGTGCCAGTACCGAGGGGACGCATAATGAAAAACTGTTTTTT.